This T cell receptor (beta chain) was captured by sequencing in a study of T cell responses to AZD1222 COVID-19 vaccine. The protocol was immunoSEQ multiplex PCR, while the TCRdb copy is restricted to in-frame clones and leaves out a portion. The sample has 130,000 to 150,000 clones, more than 85% seen once. With V trimmed by 5 bases and J by 8 bases, 9 bases remained unmatched. The CDR3 consists of 15 residues. Per germline, CDR1 SEHNR and CDR2 FQNEAQ (reference sequence). The source was peripheral blood, collected on day 0 of AZD1222 vaccination. The rearrangement uses TRBV7-9 and TRBJ1-4; 9 bases fit TRBD1. The sequence derives from an adult in good health. The CDR3: CASSQMGQGGEKLFF. The CDR3 region has the DNA TGTGCCAGCAGCCAGATGGGACAGGGCGGCGAAAAACTGTTTTTT.